This T cell receptor beta chain was identified during a study of T cells after yellow fever vaccination. This clonotype came up many times. The target antigen is unknown. This CDR3 is built from 13 residues. Trimming left V 5 bases short and J 2 bases short, with 7 bases between. UMIs were added to TCR cDNA along with a universal primer site when it was made by 5'RACE template switching. TCRdb fed the 5' RACE reads into MiXCR, producing one record per CDR3 protein. The data hold some 69,000 distinct CDR3 sequences, with around 5% observed a single time. Points from the study as a whole: The booster saw the reappearance of most primary-vaccination clones (around 96% CD4, about 88% CD8).

Sequencing was performed on CD4+ T cells sorted from PBMCs, taken around 16 days after the first yellow fever vaccination. The origin of this receptor is a young man who received the YFV17D yellow fever vaccine. V usage is TRBV12-3 or TRBV12-4 and J usage is TRBJ1-3; possibly TRBD1 for D (6 bases). The DNA of the CDR3 is TGTGCCAGCAGTACAGGGCCTGGAAACACCATATATTTT. Encoded protein: CASSTGPGNTIYF.